This TCR beta chain was documented in a study of cytomegalovirus exposure and HLA in healthy donors. Study in general: Early released data comprised 75 million to 100 million unique TCRs from HLA-typed donors. Study outcomes and limitations: Earlier analysis looked at TCR beta V segments, and most were productive about 90% or about 30% of the time. Some 150 TCR beta chains were listed as cytomegalovirus-associated. In vitro experiments confirmed that a few CMV-associated chains were specific for CMV antigens.

The CDR3 is 14 amino acids. CDR1 and CDR2 (germline): MNHNS, SASEGT. V lost 1 base to trimming and J lost 4 bases; unmatched junction nucleotides: 4. Details on this clone: Antigen specificity is unknown.

The PCR had 60 Vbeta and 13 Jbeta primers. Some clones are missing from TCRdb's copy, which holds only in-frame ones; the method was immunoSEQ multiplex PCR. The sample has around 180,000 clones; 70% to 90% are singletons. The J gene is TRBJ2-7, the V gene TRBV6-1; TRBD1 matches 7 bases. This clonotype was obtained from a woman aged 18-35 years in good health and CMV-seropositive. Material for sequencing was PBMCs. The CDR3 DNA reads as TGTGCCAGCAGTGAAGGCGACAGGGAATACGAGCAGTACTTC. Encoded protein: CASSEGDREYEQYF.